These 28 T cell receptor beta chains share one sample of origin, sequenced in a study of T cells after yellow fever vaccination (dated by TCRdb to between 2018 and 2020). This specimen's treatment or condition label, per the study, means: live attenuated yellow fever vaccine strain. Library creation used 5' RACE. TCRdb lists the instrument as Illumina NovaSeq 6000. The public reads were reanalyzed by TCRdb: fastp trimming at Q25, MiXCR alignment, in-frame beta chains only. Each CDR3 protein appears once, grouped with its most common genes and DNA. A total of approximately 150,000 distinct CDR3 sequences appear in this sample, approximately 9.7% of them only once. Around 33% of the sample goes to the ten largest clones. The sequencing here drew on CD8+ T cells sorted from PBMCs, taken 45 days after the yellow fever booster vaccination. Source of these receptors: a man in his late teens or twenties who received the YFV17D yellow fever vaccine.

This clonotype has more than one count but fewer than ten. The rearrangement joins TRBV11-2 to TRBJ1-1; no reliable D call. V shed 2 bases and J shed 5 bases, with 12 bases lying between them. The CDR3 is made up of 14 amino acids. The germline V gene encodes CDR1 SGHAT and CDR2 FQNNGV. CDR3 sequence reads: CASSLFPPATEAFF. CDR3 DNA: TGTGCCAGCAGCTTATTTCCCCCGGCGACTGAAGCTTTCTTT.

The chain has TRBV5-4 and TRBJ2-7; no clear D. V shed 4 bases and J shed 2 bases, with 10 bases lying between them. Per the germline V gene, CDR1 is SGHNT and CDR2 is YYREEE (reference sequence). This CDR3 contains 13 residues. The CDR3 sequence is CASSPAATYEQYF. CDR3 DNA sequence: TGTGCCAGCAGCCCGGCGGCTACCTACGAGCAGTACTTC.

In its sample, this clonotype was seen many times. Written as DNA, the CDR3 is TGCGCCAGCAGCTTGCCGGGAGAAAATCAGCCCCAGCATTTT. It codes for CASSLPGENQPQHF. The rearrangement joins TRBV5-1 to TRBJ1-5; unclear D gene. Germline V gene lookup returns CDR1 SGHRS and CDR2 YFSETQ. The CDR3 is 14 amino acids. The V end lost 1 base, the J end lost 4 bases, and 9 bases lay between the germline ends.

In its sample, this clonotype was seen a few times. The chain uses TRBV7-9 and TRBJ1-4; TRBD1 is a possible D gene (6 bases). This CDR3 is built from 14 residues. CDR1 is SEHNR, CDR2 FQNEAQ, per germline (reference sequence). V was trimmed by 8 bases and J by 2 bases, leaving 12 bases between them. CDR3: CASAQGDTNEKLFF. CDR3 bases: TGTGCCAGCGCACAGGGAGACACTAATGAAAAACTGTTTTTT.

In this sample, this clonotype turned up a few times. CDR3: CASSSQQGIPRGTGELFF. The CDR3 region has the DNA TGTGCCAGCAGCTCGCAACAGGGTATCCCTCGAGGCACCGGGGAGCTGTTTTTT. The chain is built from TRBV7-8 and TRBJ2-2; D may be TRBD1 (6 bases). CDR1 and CDR2 from the germline V gene are SGHVS and FQNEAQ. The CDR3 has 18 amino acids. With 4 bases removed from V and 4 bases from J, the gap between germline ends came to 22 bases.

This clonotype showed up just a few times. V usage is TRBV27 and J usage is TRBJ1-4; possible D gene TRBD1, 6 bases. Germline V gene sequence: CDR1 MNHEY, CDR2 SMNVEV (reference sequence). The V end lost 5 bases, the J end lost 3 bases, and 19 bases lay between the germline ends. The CDR3 spans 17 residues. The CDR3 DNA reads as TGTGCCAGCAGTCCGTTCTTCGGGGGCGCAGCTAATGAAAAACTGTTTTTT. This translates into CASSPFFGGAANEKLFF.

The table lists this clonotype with many counts. The chain employs TRBV4-3 and TRBJ2-7; D is tentatively TRBD1 or TRBD2 (6 bases each). Trimming took 0 bases from V and 3 from J, leaving 15 bases between them. Germline assignment: CDR1 LGHNA and CDR2 YSLEER. The CDR3 totals 16 residues. The DNA of the CDR3 is TGCGCCAGCAGCCAAGATCACCGGGGGCCCTACTACGAGCAGTACTTC. It encodes CASSQDHRGPYYEQYF.

This clonotype came up many times. This chain connects TRBV25-1 to TRBJ1-4; D gene uncertain. V lost 2 bases, J lost 10 bases, and 5 bases lay in between. The CDR3 sequence is 11 residues long. Germline V gene data show CDR1 as MGHDK and CDR2 as SYGVNS. The CDR3 region is CASSEARKLFF. As DNA, the CDR3 is TGTGCCAGCAGTGAAGCCCGAAAACTGTTTTTT.

The rearrangement joins TRBV27 to TRBJ2-1, with unresolved D. The CDR3 totals 14 residues. CDR1 is MNHEY, CDR2 SMNVEV, per germline (reference sequence). V was pared by 4 bases and J by 1 base, with 8 bases between. The DNA for the CDR3 is TGTGCCAGCAGTTCTAAAATGTCCTACAATGAGCAGTTCTTC. Amino acid sequence: CASSSKMSYNEQFF.

Only a few counts were recorded for this clonotype. V and J are TRBV7-9 and TRBJ2-5, with 8 bases identical to TRBD2. Germline CDR1 and CDR2: SEHNR and FQNEAQ (reference sequence). The CDR3 runs 16 residues. V gave up 5 bases and J gave up 2 bases; unmatched junction bases: 10. For the CDR3, the DNA is TGTGCCAGCAGCCCTCCCCCCCGACTAGCGCAAGAGACCCAGTACTTC. Encoded protein: CASSPPPRLAQETQYF.

The J gene is TRBJ1-6, the V gene TRBV5-5, with D uncertain. This CDR3 is 17 amino acids long. Germline V lookup: CDR1 SGHKS, CDR2 YYEKEE (reference sequence). V shed 0 bases and J shed 9 bases, with 19 bases lying between them. The CDR3 DNA follows: TGTGCCAGCAGCTTGGAATTGTGGAGGCCCGTCGGTTCACCCCTCCACTTT. Its protein product is CASSLELWRPVGSPLHF.

Here the CDR3 DNA reads TGTGCCAGCAGCCTCCTGAACCGGGACACTGAAGCTTTCTTT. Its translation is CASSLLNRDTEAFF. The rearrangement uses TRBV6-5 and TRBJ1-1; no firm D call. Per germline, CDR1 MNHEY and CDR2 SVGAGI. The germline V and J ends were trimmed by 6 bases and 3 bases, with 14 bases remaining between them. The CDR3 is made up of 14 amino acids.

In this sample, this clonotype turned up many times. The V call is TRBV4-3, the J call TRBJ1-1, with 7 bases that match TRBD1. V trimming: 4 bases; J trimming: 8 bases; junction bases outside the gene matches: 7. Germline V CDR1 and CDR2: LGHNA, YSLEER. CDR3 length: 13 residues. CDR3 DNA: TGCGCCAGCAGCCTCGACAGGGAATGGGAAGCTTTCTTT. Residues: CASSLDREWEAFF.

This clonotype occurred a few times. The chain combines TRBV5-1 with TRBJ2-2, with D possibly called TRBD1 or TRBD2 (5 bases each). This CDR3 region has 18 residues. CDR1 and CDR2 (germline): SGHRS, YFSETQ. V lost 4 bases, J lost 3 bases, and 22 bases lay in between. This CDR3 is CASSPGPRTRGDTGELFF. CDR3 nucleotides: TGCGCCAGCAGCCCCGGCCCGAGGACCCGGGGCGACACCGGGGAGCTGTTTTTT.

This clonotype has more than one count but fewer than ten. The chain joins TRBV4-1 to TRBJ1-4; 8 bases are shared with TRBD1. Germline CDR1 and CDR2: MGHRA and YSYEKL. The length of the CDR3 is 11 residues. The trim removed 1 base at V and 17 bases at J, leaving 3 bases unmatched. CDR3 in DNA: TGCGCCAGCAGCCAAGGGGACAGGACCTTTTTT. It is translated as CASSQGDRTFF.

The V gene is TRBV9, the J gene TRBJ2-7, with D perhaps being TRBD1 or TRBD2 (5 bases each). CDR3 length equals 14 residues. V lost 0 bases, J lost 2 bases, and 9 bases lay in between. The germline V gene has CDR1 SGDLS and CDR2 YYNGEE. The CDR3 is CASSVGDEPYEQYF. The CDR3 nucleotides read TGTGCCAGCAGCGTAGGGGACGAGCCCTACGAGCAGTACTTC.

This clonotype was seen a few times. This chain connects TRBV12-3 or TRBV12-4 to TRBJ1-3; tentatively, D is TRBD1 (5 bases). V lost 8 bases and J 5 bases, leaving 7 bases between the germline ends. The CDR3 is made up of 11 amino acids. Here the CDR3 reads CASLDRNTIYF. DNA of the CDR3: TGTGCCAGCTTGGACAGAAACACCATATATTTT.

This clonotype has a handful of counts. The J gene is TRBJ1-5, the V gene TRBV12-3 or TRBV12-4; 7 positions agree with TRBD1. J gave up 6 bases and V 3 bases, and 8 bases lay outside the gene matches. This CDR3 is 15 amino acids long. CDR3 nucleotides: TGTGCCAGCAGTTTCTCAATACAGGGGAGTCAGCCCCAGCATTTT. Translating gives CASSFSIQGSQPQHF.

The rearrangement links TRBV27 to TRBJ1-5; 7 positions match TRBD1. Germline-derived CDR1 and CDR2 are MNHEY and SMNVEV (reference sequence). The CDR3 length is 14 residues. V shed 10 bases, J shed 3 bases, and the junction held 9 bases outside the gene matches. The CDR3 nucleotides are TGTGCCACCCAGCTTACAGGGGACAATCAGCCCCAGCATTTT. As protein: CATQLTGDNQPQHF.

V and J are TRBV13 and TRBJ1-2; D call uncertain. The germline V and J ends were trimmed by 2 bases and 5 bases, with 15 bases remaining between them. Germline V gene lookup returns CDR1 PRHDT and CDR2 FYEKMQ (reference sequence). The CDR3 length is 15 residues. CDR3 in DNA: TGTGCCAGCAGCTTACCCAGCGTTGACGCATATGGCTACACCTTC. Protein sequence: CASSLPSVDAYGYTF.

This clonotype occurred once. The gene calls are TRBV7-2 and TRBJ2-7; D gene unclear. Per germline, CDR1 SGHTA and CDR2 FQGNSA. V lost 2 bases, J lost 0 bases, and 14 bases lay in between. The CDR3 totals 16 residues. As DNA, the CDR3 is TGTGCCAGCAGCTTACGGTTAAATCCCCTCTCCTACGAGCAGTACTTC. It specifies CASSLRLNPLSYEQYF.

This clonotype was counted between two and nine times. The V call is TRBV7-9, the J call TRBJ1-5; D remains ambiguous. Trimming took 5 bases from V and 1 from J, leaving 9 bases between them. Germline V gene lookup returns CDR1 SEHNR and CDR2 FQNEAQ (reference sequence). CDR3 length equals 14 residues. The CDR3 sequence is CASSRAGSNQPQHF. The CDR3, as DNA: TGTGCCAGCAGCAGGGCGGGAAGCAATCAGCCCCAGCATTTT. Drawing the rest from reference TRBV7-9 and TRBJ1-5, the complete variable domain is DTGVSQNPRHKITKRGQNVTFRCDPISEHNRLYWYRQTLGQGPEFLTYFQNEAQLEKSRLLSDRFSAERPKGSFSTLEIQRTEQGDSAMYLCASSRAGSNQPQHFGDGTRLSIL.

The chain employs TRBV6-1 and TRBJ1-1; possible D gene TRBD1, 5 bases. The germline V and J ends were trimmed by 2 bases and 5 bases, with 15 bases remaining between them. Germline V gene sequence: CDR1 MNHNS, CDR2 SASEGT. CDR3 length: 15 residues. CDR3 amino acids: CASSETPGEGTEAFF. The CDR3 DNA follows: TGTGCCAGCAGTGAAACCCCGGGAGAGGGGACTGAAGCTTTCTTT.

The chain carries TRBV4-1 and TRBJ2-7; D may be TRBD2 (5 bases). This CDR3 has 14 residues. Trimming removed 6 bases from V and 4 bases from J, with 16 bases in between. Germline CDR1 and CDR2: MGHRA and YSYEKL. CDR3 DNA sequence: TGCGCCAGCAGTCGAGGACCGGGGAGATACGAGCAGTACGTC. Protein: CASSRGPGRYEQYV.

The gene calls are TRBV2 and TRBJ2-7; no clear D gene. Looked up from germline, CDR1 is SNHLY and CDR2 is FYNNEI. The CDR3 extends over 11 amino acids. With 4 bases removed from V and 7 bases from J, the gap between germline ends came to 8 bases. The CDR3 region has the DNA TGTGCCAGCAGTGGGAGTTATGAGCAGTACGTC. This encodes CASSGSYEQYV.

The table lists this clonotype with many counts. This chain links TRBV7-6 with TRBJ2-7, with 14 bases matching TRBD2. V dropped 5 bases and J dropped 0; count of bases not matched to a gene: 6. Germline V gene sequence: CDR1 SGHVS, CDR2 FNYEAQ. This CDR3 spans 17 amino acids. The CDR3 loop reads CASSDGLAGGSSYEQYF. The CDR3 DNA follows: TGTGCCAGCAGCGACGGACTAGCGGGGGGTAGCTCCTACGAGCAGTACTTC.

This clonotype turned up a few times. The V and J genes are TRBV7-6 and TRBJ2-5, with 8 bases lining up with TRBD1. V lost 5 bases to trimming and J lost 4 bases; unmatched junction nucleotides: 9. From germline, CDR1 is SGHVS and CDR2 FNYEAQ. The CDR3 totals 15 residues. CDR3 loop: CASSPDRGLGETQYF. CDR3 bases: TGTGCCAGCAGCCCCGACAGGGGTCTAGGAGAGACCCAGTACTTC.

Ten or more counts support this clonotype. The rearrangement joins TRBV4-1 to TRBJ1-5; possible D gene TRBD1, 6 bases. This CDR3 is built from 16 residues. CDR1 and CDR2 from the germline V gene are MGHRA and YSYEKL. V shed 4 bases and J shed 4 bases, with 17 bases lying between them. Written as DNA, the CDR3 is TGCGCCAGCAGCCTTCCTCCGGGACACGCTAATCAGCCCCAGCATTTT. Translation gives CASSLPPGHANQPQHF.